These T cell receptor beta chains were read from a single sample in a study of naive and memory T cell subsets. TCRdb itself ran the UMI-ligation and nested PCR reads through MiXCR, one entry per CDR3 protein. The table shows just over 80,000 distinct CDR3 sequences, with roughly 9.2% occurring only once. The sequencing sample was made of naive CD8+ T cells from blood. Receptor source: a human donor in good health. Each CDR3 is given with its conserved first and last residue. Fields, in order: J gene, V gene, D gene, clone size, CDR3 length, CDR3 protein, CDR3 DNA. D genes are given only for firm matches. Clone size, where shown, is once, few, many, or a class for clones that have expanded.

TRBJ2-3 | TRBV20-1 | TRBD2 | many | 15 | CSARPGLAPWDTQYF | TGCAGTGCTAGGCCGGGACTAGCGCCTTGGGATACGCAGTATTTT
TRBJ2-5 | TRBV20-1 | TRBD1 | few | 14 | CSARRTGGKETQYF | TGCAGTGCTAGGCGGACAGGGGGAAAAGAGACCCAGTACTTC
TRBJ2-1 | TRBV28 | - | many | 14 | CASSLGPVANEQFF | TGTGCCAGCAGTTTAGGGCCGGTCGCGAATGAGCAGTTCTTC
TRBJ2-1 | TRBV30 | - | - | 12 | CAWKWGFNEQFF | TGTGCCTGGAAGTGGGGGTTCAATGAGCAGTTCTTC
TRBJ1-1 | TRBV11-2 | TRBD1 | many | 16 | CASSSRSRDRNTEAFF | TGTGCCAGCAGCTCCCGGTCCCGGGACAGGAACACTGAAGCTTTCTTT
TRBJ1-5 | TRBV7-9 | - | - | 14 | CASSLVGANQPQHF | TGTGCCAGCAGCTTAGTTGGGGCGAATCAGCCCCAGCATTTT
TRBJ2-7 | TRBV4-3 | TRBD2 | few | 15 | CASSLSGGGVYEQYF | TGCGCCAGCAGCCTCTCGGGGGGGGGGGTCTACGAGCAGTACTTC
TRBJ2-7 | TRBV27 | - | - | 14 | CASVRGDTPYEQYF | TGTGCCAGCGTCCGCGGGGACACCCCCTACGAGCAGTACTTC
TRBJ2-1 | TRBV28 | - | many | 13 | CASMESSFNEQFF | TGTGCCAGCATGGAGAGTAGTTTCAATGAGCAGTTCTTC
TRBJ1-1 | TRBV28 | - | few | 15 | CAGSHSPFVNTEAFF | TGTGCCGGGTCACACAGCCCTTTCGTGAACACTGAAGCTTTCTTT
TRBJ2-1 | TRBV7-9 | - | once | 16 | CASSLARGPTYNEQFF | TGTGCCAGCAGCTTAGCCAGGGGACCAACCTACAATGAGCAGTTCTTC
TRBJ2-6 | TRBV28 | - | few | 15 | CASSEGFSGANVLTF | TGTGCCAGCAGCGAAGGGTTCTCTGGGGCCAACGTCCTGACTTTC
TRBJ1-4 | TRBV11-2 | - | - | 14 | CASSLHGLAEKLFF | TGTGCCAGCAGCTTACACGGACTGGCGGAAAAACTGTTTTTT
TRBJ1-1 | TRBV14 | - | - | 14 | CASSQAGRNTEAFF | TGTGCCAGCAGCCAAGCAGGTCGGAACACTGAAGCTTTCTTT
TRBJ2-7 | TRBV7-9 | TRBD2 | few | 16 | CASSLAGTSASYEQYF | TGTGCCAGCAGCTTAGCCGGGACTAGCGCCTCCTACGAGCAGTACTTC
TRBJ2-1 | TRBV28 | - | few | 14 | CASSRDSGVIEQFF | TGTGCCAGCAGCCGGGACTCCGGGGTAATAGAGCAGTTCTTC
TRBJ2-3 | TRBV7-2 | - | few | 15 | CASSQREFPTDTQYF | TGTGCCAGCAGCCAACGGGAGTTCCCCACAGATACGCAGTATTTT
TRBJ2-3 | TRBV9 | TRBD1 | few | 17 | CASSAQAGTGDPDTQYF | TGTGCCAGCAGCGCCCAAGCGGGGACAGGGGACCCAGATACGCAGTATTTT
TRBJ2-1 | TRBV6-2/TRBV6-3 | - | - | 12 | CASRQDYNEQFF | TGTGCCAGCAGGCAGGATTACAATGAGCAGTTCTTC
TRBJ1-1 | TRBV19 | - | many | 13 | CASSWDVNTEAFF | TGTGCCAGTAGTTGGGACGTAAACACTGAAGCTTTCTTT
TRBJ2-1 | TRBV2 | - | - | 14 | CASLGRGVDNEQFF | TGTGCCAGCCTTGGAAGGGGCGTGGACAATGAGCAGTTCTTC
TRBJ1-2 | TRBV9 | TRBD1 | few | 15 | CASSPSSGQSPGYTF | TGTGCCAGCAGCCCCTCTTCGGGACAGTCCCCTGGCTACACCTTC
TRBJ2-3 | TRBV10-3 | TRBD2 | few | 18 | CAIRVGLAGVNGTDTQYF | TGTGCCATCAGAGTGGGACTAGCGGGAGTAAATGGCACAGATACGCAGTATTTT
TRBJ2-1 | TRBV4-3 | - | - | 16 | CASSQDRQGINNEQFF | TGCGCCAGCAGCCAAGATCGCCAGGGGATAAACAATGAGCAGTTCTTC
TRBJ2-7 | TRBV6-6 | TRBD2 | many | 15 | CASRGLAGGTYEQYF | TGTGCCTCCAGAGGGCTAGCGGGAGGGACCTACGAGCAGTACTTC
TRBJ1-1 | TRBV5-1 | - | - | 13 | CASSSRLNTEAFF | TGCGCCAGCAGCTCGCGATTGAACACTGAAGCTTTCTTT
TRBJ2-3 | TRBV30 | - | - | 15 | CACTKGAPSTDTQYF | TGTGCCTGTACTAAAGGGGCACCTAGCACAGATACGCAGTATTTT
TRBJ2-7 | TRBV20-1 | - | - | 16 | CSASASGRTFSYEQYF | TGCAGTGCTAGCGCAAGCGGAAGGACCTTTTCCTACGAGCAGTACTTC
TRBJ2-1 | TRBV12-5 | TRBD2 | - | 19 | CASGLVAGGLYEGGNEQFF | TGTGCTAGTGGTTTAGTAGCGGGAGGGCTATATGAGGGAGGGAATGAGCAGTTCTTC
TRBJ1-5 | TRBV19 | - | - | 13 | CASSWGGTNPQHF | TGTGCCAGTAGTTGGGGGGGGACCAACCCCCAGCATTTT
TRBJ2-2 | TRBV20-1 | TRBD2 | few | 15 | CSAPETSGRSGELFF | TGCAGTGCTCCTGAGACTAGCGGGAGGTCCGGGGAGCTGTTTTTT
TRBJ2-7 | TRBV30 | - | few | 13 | CAWSVNAAYEQYF | TGTGCCTGGAGTGTAAATGCGGCCTACGAGCAGTACTTC
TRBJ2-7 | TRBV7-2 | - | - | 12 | CASSLIRAEQYF | TGTGCCAGCAGCTTAATTCGGGCCGAGCAGTACTTC
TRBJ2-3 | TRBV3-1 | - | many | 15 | CASSPGRGGTDTQYF | TGTGCCAGCAGCCCCGGAAGGGGGGGCACAGATACGCAGTATTTT
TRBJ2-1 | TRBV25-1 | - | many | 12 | CASSEYPYEQFF | TGTGCCAGCAGTGAATATCCGTATGAGCAGTTCTTC
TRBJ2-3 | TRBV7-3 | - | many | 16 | CASSLISTGVGDTQYF | TGTGCCAGCAGCTTAATAAGTACGGGAGTGGGAGATACGCAGTATTTT
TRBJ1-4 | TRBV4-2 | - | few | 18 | CASSQERPGTAANEKLFF | TGTGCCAGCAGCCAAGAACGTCCGGGAACGGCGGCTAATGAAAAACTGTTTTTT
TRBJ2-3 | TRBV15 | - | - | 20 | CATSRGGGPLDEGLTDTQYF | TGTGCCACCAGCAGAGGAGGAGGGCCCTTGGATGAGGGGCTCACAGATACGCAGTATTTT
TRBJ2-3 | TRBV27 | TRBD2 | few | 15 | CASSLAGGFADTQYF | TGTGCCAGCAGCCTAGCGGGAGGGTTCGCAGATACGCAGTATTTT
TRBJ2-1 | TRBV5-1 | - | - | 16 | CASSSLKAEGRNEQFF | TGCGCCAGCAGCTCCCTAAAAGCGGAGGGTCGGAATGAGCAGTTCTTC
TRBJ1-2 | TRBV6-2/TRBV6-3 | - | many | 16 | CASSYSKSDGHYGYTF | TGTGCCAGCAGTTACTCGAAGTCTGACGGACACTATGGCTACACCTTC
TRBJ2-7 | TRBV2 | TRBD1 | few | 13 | CASSTTGTYEQYF | TGTGCCAGCAGTACGACAGGGACCTACGAGCAGTACTTC
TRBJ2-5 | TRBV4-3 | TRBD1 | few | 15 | CASSQVNRGVETQYF | TGCGCCAGCAGCCAAGTTAACAGGGGTGTGGAGACCCAGTACTTC